This TCR beta chain was retrieved from a study of Graves' ophthalmopathy and Graves' hyperthyroidism. Ophthalmopathy was moderately-to-severely active, CAS at least 3, NOSPECS at least 4, lasting under 3 months. Orbital computed tomography, together with clinical symptoms, serum thyroxine, TRAb and thyroid ultrasound, was used for diagnosis. Amplifying from RNA transcripts, the study obtained TCR beta CDR3 regions. HTBI primers were employed in first-round RT-PCR, then a second-round multiplex PCR followed. In TCRdb, the multiplex PCR reads were re-called with MiXCR into one record per CDR3 protein. The sample holds about 740,000 distinct CDR3 sequences, around 40% seen once. From germline, CDR1 is SGHTA and CDR2 FQGNSA. Trimming took 5 bases from V and 2 from J, leaving 19 bases between them. The CDR3 contains 17 residues. Regarding the study as a whole: Blood samples also showed most expanded thyroid clonotypes exceeding 0.001 frequency.

This clonotype was counted ten times or more. Its target is not known. The receptor's source is an adult man with Graves' ophthalmopathy. The V and J genes are TRBV7-2 and TRBJ1-5; D ambiguous. Material: peripheral blood. CDR3 sequence: CASSPALITKGNQPQHF. CDR3 nucleotide sequence: TGTGCCAGCAGCCCAGCCCTGATCACCAAGGGCAATCAGCCCCAGCATTTT.